Included here is one T cell receptor beta chain sequence, with context. This CDR3 spans 15 amino acids. The V gene lost 4 bases and the J gene lost 2 bases, with 15 bases spanning the gap. Germline lookup yields CDR1 SGHRS and CDR2 YFSETQ. Data came from immunoSEQ multiplex PCR; TCRdb stores just in-frame clones and leaves some out. The sample has over 30,000 clones; under 98% are singletons. The data stem from a study of T cells in tuberculosis. This TCR derives from a donor under 30 with latent tuberculosis or without tuberculosis infection. Sample: PBMCs. This chain uses TRBV5-1 with TRBJ2-5, with D perhaps TRBD1 (6 bases). The CDR3 is CASSPQGHRQETQYF. CDR3 nucleotide sequence: TGCGCCAGCAGCCCCCAGGGGCACAGACAAGAGACCCAGTACTTC.